This is a list of T cell receptor beta chains from one sample in a study of shared clonotypes between healthy human individuals. TCRdb's table, derived via immunoSEQ multiplex PCR, lists solely in-frame clones and lacks some. The repertoire holds under 850,000 clones, with about 92% as singletons. Sequenced material: naive CD8+ T cells sorted from blood. All receptors come from a man younger than 40 in good health. Each CDR3 is given with its conserved first and last residue.

V	J	CDR3
TRBV7-9	TRBJ1-5	CASSAGENDSNQPQHF
TRBV19	TRBJ2-7	CASSIGQGPSYEQYF
TRBV27	TRBJ2-7	CASSRYTGLPYEQYF
TRBV18	TRBJ2-7	CASSPKGAFPYEQYF
TRBV29-1	TRBJ1-2	CSVGRQGIYGYTF
TRBV11-1	TRBJ1-2	CASSSGVTRTYGYTF
TRBV27	TRBJ1-5	CASSSGSGHQPQHF
TRBV5-4	TRBJ2-7	CASYNLAGGHSYEQYF
TRBV2	TRBJ1-1	CASSGRGHGNTEAFF
TRBV7-7	TRBJ2-5	CASSRNERDGETQYF
TRBV7-6	TRBJ2-7	CASSSGGEQYF
TRBV19	TRBJ2-1	CASKRSSYNEQFF
TRBV7-9	TRBJ2-1	CASSLAGGKNEQFF
TRBV27	TRBJ1-3	CASRSREHSGNTIYF
TRBV28	TRBJ2-3	CASSPLLAGGADTQYF
TRBV9	TRBJ2-7	CASSVGGPADEQYF
TRBV28	TRBJ2-1	CASSPLAGEYNEQFF
TRBV7-8	TRBJ2-7	CASSSYPSGHTREQYF
TRBV28	TRBJ2-5	CARRDRGVGETQYF
TRBV6-5	TRBJ2-2	CASRHIRDTTGELFF
TRBV7-8	TRBJ2-5	CASSLGAGEWETQYF
TRBV28	TRBJ1-2	CASSFNTGLNYGYTF
TRBV19	TRBJ2-1	CASSLTSGRGNEQFF
TRBV27	TRBJ2-1	CASRKLAGAPQSNNEQFF
TRBV6-5	TRBJ1-1	CASSYSVENTEAFF
TRBV9	TRBJ2-2	CASSVRDGLARYTGELFF